This TCR beta chain was documented in a study of shared clonotypes between healthy human individuals. Study-level information: Aged between 18 and 49, the donors were a couple of women and a few men. Study-level points and caveats: Depth of sequencing was expected to influence donor clonotype sharing.

Concerning this clone itself: What it recognizes is unknown.

Unsorted PBMC samples were amplified in replicate PCRs containing 300 ng DNA, about 30,000 T cell genomes. Method: immunoSEQ multiplex PCR; TCRdb's copy keeps in-frame clones and lacks some. Found here are fewer than 650,000 clones, 70% to 80% of them singletons; the top ten hold 12%. The germline CDR1 and CDR2 sequences are GTSNPN and SVGIG (reference sequence). Germline trimming cut 1 base from V and 4 bases from J; bases unmatched to any gene: 8. This CDR3 is 15 amino acids long. The sequence was collected from a woman aged 40 to 49 in good health. Some clones in this sample may be carry-over from other donors' samples. The gene calls are TRBV30 and TRBJ2-7; the match to TRBD2 covers 9 bases. Sample: PBMCs. This CDR3 is CAWSEGSGSYYEQYF. The CDR3 coding sequence is TGTGCCTGGAGTGAGGGTAGCGGGAGTTATTACGAGCAGTACTTC.